This T cell receptor beta chain was sequenced for a study of OX40 agonist ivuxolimab in advanced cancers. The overall study: Three patients had partial responses: one hepatocellular carcinoma, two cutaneous melanoma.

Profiled with immunoSEQ multiplex PCR; TCRdb holds only in-frame clones, not every one. The table has around 72,000 clones, 85% to 90% seen once. Germline V CDR1 and CDR2: SEHNR, FQNEAQ (reference sequence). This CDR3 region has 17 residues. J gave up 3 bases and V 4 bases, and 12 bases lay outside the gene matches. With regard to this clone: The antigen remains unidentified.

Findings and caveats of the study: Also showing low normalized T-cell clonal expansion were some of the nonresponders. In the expanded peripheral T cells, antigen specificity was never determined. Expanded clones were, on average, more numerous in CD8+ T cells than in CD4+.

The chain carries TRBV7-9 and TRBJ2-1; the match to TRBD2 covers 7 bases. The source was CD4+ or CD8+ T cells sorted from blood, collected in a trial of the OX40 agonist ivuxolimab. The receptor comes from an adult with an advanced solid tumor such as melanoma, head and neck, liver or kidney cancer. CDR3 DNA sequence: TGTGCCAGCAGCTCACTCGGGTCAGCGGGGTTCTACAATGAGCAGTTCTTC. It yields the protein CASSSLGSAGFYNEQFF.